One sample yielded the 8 T cell receptor beta chains listed below, sequenced in a study of OX40 agonist ivuxolimab in advanced cancers. TCRdb keeps only in-frame clones here, not all; method: immunoSEQ multiplex PCR. The sample lists around 140,000 clones; just over 90% were seen once. The source was CD4+ or CD8+ T cells sorted from blood, collected in a trial of the OX40 agonist ivuxolimab. These receptors were collected from an adult with an advanced solid tumor such as melanoma, head and neck, liver or kidney cancer.

This clone was seen just once. The chain joins TRBV11-3 to TRBJ2-3, with D tentatively TRBD1 (6 bases). Trimming shortened V by 5 bases and J by 9 bases, and 21 bases separated the two germline ends. The CDR3 loop spans 15 amino acids. The germline gives CDR1 SGHNT, CDR2 YENEEA. In DNA form, the CDR3 reads TGTGCCAGCAGCCTAAACCGGGACAATTTACGGACGCAGTATTTT. Translation gives CASSLNRDNLRTQYF.

The J gene is TRBJ2-5, the V gene TRBV6-6, with TRBD2 as a possible D gene (6 bases). The CDR3 loop spans 14 amino acids. Trimming took off 6 bases at V and 4 bases at J, with 15 bases between the two ends. Germline CDR1 and CDR2: MNHNY and SVGAGI (reference sequence). In nucleotides, the CDR3 is TGTGCCAGCAGCCTGGACCTGGGAGGAGAGACCCAGTACTTC. Protein: CASSLDLGGETQYF.

The chain joins TRBV9 to TRBJ2-3; D assignment may be TRBD1 or TRBD2 (5 bases each). Germline CDR1 SGDLS, CDR2 YYNGEE. The CDR3 is 15 amino acids. V lost 2 bases and J 6 bases, leaving 16 bases between the germline ends. CDR3 nucleotides: TGTGCCAGCAGCGTCCGGGGTCCCAGGGAGGATACGCAGTATTTT. Residues: CASSVRGPREDTQYF.

This chain uses TRBV5-4 with TRBJ2-5, with 7 bases lining up with TRBD1. CDR1 is SGHNT and CDR2 is YYREEE in the germline V gene (reference sequence). The ends lost 3 bases at V and 5 bases at J; junction bases unmatched: 10. The CDR3 has 15 amino acids. CDR3 in amino acids: CASSSTGYGMETQYF. CDR3 in DNA: TGTGCCAGCAGCTCGACAGGGTACGGGATGGAGACCCAGTACTTC.

This sequence joins TRBV4-3 and TRBJ2-1; TRBD2 matches at 10 bases. V shed 1 base and J 5 bases; nucleotides not matched to a gene: 8. Germline CDR1 LGHNA, CDR2 YSLEER. The CDR3 loop spans 17 amino acids. CDR3 amino acids: CASSQGKRGGRHNEQFF. CDR3 nucleotides: TGCGCCAGCAGCCAAGGTAAGCGGGGGGGCCGTCACAATGAGCAGTTCTTC.

CDR3 DNA sequence: TGCAGTGCTGACAGGGTCGATACGCAGTATTTT. Its protein is CSADRVDTQYF. The J gene is TRBJ2-3, the V gene TRBV20-1; TRBD1 agrees at 7 bases. This CDR3 has 11 residues. Per germline, CDR1 DFQATT and CDR2 SNEGSKA (reference sequence). V gave up 5 bases and J gave up 6 bases; unmatched junction bases: 2.

V is TRBV5-1 and J is TRBJ1-6, with D unresolved. The length of the CDR3 is 15 residues. V lost 3 bases, J lost 8 bases, and 15 bases lay in between. The germline V gene has CDR1 SGHRS and CDR2 YFSETQ. The CDR3 sequence is CASSSVVRADSPLHF. The CDR3 coding sequence is TGCGCCAGCAGCTCGGTTGTGCGGGCGGATTCACCCCTCCACTTT.

The V and J genes are TRBV14 and TRBJ2-1, with D maybe TRBD2 (5 bases). V lost 1 base to trimming and J lost 8 bases, with 15 bases between them. Germline CDR1 SGHDN, CDR2 FVKESK. The CDR3 is 15 residues long. CDR3 region: CASSQGALAGDEQFF. The DNA of the CDR3 is TGTGCCAGCAGCCAAGGGGCCTTAGCCGGGGATGAGCAGTTCTTC.